This T cell receptor (beta chain) stems from a study of OX40 agonist ivuxolimab in advanced cancers. Assay: immunoSEQ multiplex PCR; the TCRdb copy retains only in-frame clones and omits some. The sample holds about 71,000 clones, about 81% seen once. This clone was counted once. Looked up from germline, CDR1 is MNHEY and CDR2 is SVGAGI. This CDR3 region has 15 residues. Trimming pared 5 bases from V and 0 bases from J, leaving 14 bases between. The genes are TRBV6-5 and TRBJ2-7; maybe TRBD2 (5 bases). The source of this sequence is an adult with an advanced solid tumor such as melanoma, head and neck, liver or kidney cancer. The starting material was CD4+ or CD8+ T cells sorted from blood, obtained in a trial of the OX40 agonist ivuxolimab. The CDR3 region is CASSTRTGSSYEQYF. DNA for the CDR3: TGTGCCAGCAGTACCCGGACGGGGAGCTCCTACGAGCAGTACTTC.